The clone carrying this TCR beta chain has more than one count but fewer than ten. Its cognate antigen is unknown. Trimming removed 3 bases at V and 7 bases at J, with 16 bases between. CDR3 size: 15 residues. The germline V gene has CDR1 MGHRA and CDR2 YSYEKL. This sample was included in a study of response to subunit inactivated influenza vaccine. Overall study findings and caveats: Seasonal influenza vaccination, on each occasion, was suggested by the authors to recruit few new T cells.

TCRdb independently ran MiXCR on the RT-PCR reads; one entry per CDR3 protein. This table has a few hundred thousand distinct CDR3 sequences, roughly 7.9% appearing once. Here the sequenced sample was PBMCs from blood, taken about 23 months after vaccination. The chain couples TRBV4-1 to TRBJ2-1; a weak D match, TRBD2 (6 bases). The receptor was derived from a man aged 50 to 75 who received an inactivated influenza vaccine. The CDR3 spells CASSQGIQLANEQFF. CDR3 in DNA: TGCGCCAGCAGCCAGGGGATTCAACTAGCTAATGAGCAGTTCTTC.